This record concerns one TCR beta chain sequence. Its antigen remains unidentified. This sample stems from a study of CXCR3-negative and CXCR3-positive naive CD8 T cells. Study-level results: Upon cryopreservation, CXCR3 expression partially decreased, and most assays used fresh PBMCs.

The CDR3 extends over 13 amino acids. All TRB cDNA libraries came from 5' RACE performed with UMI labels. TCRdb reprocessed the 5' RACE reads, keeping one entry per CDR3 protein, no DNA. In total, the table holds about 48,000 distinct CDR3 sequences. Sequencing used memory CD8+ T cells from blood. The V call is TRBV12-3 or TRBV12-4, the J call TRBJ2-7. The sequence derives from a human donor in good health. Some clones in this sample may be carry-over from other donors' samples. Here the CDR3 reads CASSWGTTYEQYF.